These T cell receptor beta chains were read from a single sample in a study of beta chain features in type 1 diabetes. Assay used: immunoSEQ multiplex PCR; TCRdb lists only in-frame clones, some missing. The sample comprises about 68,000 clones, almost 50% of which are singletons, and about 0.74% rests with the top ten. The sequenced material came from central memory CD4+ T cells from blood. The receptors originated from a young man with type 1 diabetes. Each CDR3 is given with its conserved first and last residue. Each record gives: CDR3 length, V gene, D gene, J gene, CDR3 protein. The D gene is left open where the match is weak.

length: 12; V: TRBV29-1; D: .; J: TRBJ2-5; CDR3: CSVDPGRETQYF
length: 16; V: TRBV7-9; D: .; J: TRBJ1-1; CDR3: CASSRYREGSNTEAFF
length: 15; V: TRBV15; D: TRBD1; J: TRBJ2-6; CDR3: CATSPGGTGANVLTF
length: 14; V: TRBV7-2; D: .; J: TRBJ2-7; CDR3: CASSLVGTSNEQYF
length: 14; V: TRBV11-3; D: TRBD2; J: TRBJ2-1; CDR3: CASSPRGGLSEQFF
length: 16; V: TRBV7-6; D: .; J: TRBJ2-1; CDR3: CASSLGVSAGTNEQFF
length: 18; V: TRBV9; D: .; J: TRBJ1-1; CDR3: CASSSVTAGVWSNTEAFF
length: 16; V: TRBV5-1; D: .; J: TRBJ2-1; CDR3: CASSLGGSSSYNEQFF
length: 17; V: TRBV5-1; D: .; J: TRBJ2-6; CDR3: CASSPKTGNSGANVLTF
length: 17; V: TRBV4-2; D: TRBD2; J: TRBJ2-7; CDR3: CASSQEAAGGPPVEQYF
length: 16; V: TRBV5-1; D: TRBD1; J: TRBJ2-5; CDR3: CASISGQGVGQETQYF
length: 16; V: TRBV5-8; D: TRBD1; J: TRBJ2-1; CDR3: CASSAGTGRADNEQFF
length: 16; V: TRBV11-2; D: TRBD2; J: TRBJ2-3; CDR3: CASSRIAGGLGDTQYF
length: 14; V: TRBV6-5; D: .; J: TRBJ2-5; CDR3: CASKPGGPGETQYF
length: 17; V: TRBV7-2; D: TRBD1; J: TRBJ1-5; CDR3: CASSLGSTGLSNQPQHF
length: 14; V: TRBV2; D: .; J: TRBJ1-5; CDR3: CASRRLLSNQPQHF
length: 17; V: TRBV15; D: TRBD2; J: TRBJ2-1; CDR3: CATSLRVSRESYNEQFF
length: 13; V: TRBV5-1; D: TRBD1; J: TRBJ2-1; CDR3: CASRGTVDNEQFF
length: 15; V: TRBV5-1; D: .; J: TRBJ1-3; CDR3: CASSSTGGSGNTIYF
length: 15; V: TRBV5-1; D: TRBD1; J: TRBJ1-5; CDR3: CASSLDRGPNQPQHF
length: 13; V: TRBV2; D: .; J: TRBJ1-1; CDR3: CASRANRDLEAFF
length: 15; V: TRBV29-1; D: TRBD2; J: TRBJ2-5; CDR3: CSVGGSGRAQETQYF
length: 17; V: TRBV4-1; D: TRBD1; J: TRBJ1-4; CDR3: CASSQDWQGVINEKLFF
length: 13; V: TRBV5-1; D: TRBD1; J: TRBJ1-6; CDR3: CASSSLQGTPLHF
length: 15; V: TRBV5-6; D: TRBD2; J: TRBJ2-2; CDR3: CASSPGTRDTGELFF
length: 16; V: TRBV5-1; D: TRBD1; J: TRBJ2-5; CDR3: CASSLDEQGAVETQYF
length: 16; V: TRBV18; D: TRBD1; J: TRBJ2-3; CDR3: CASSPGQGAVTDTQYF
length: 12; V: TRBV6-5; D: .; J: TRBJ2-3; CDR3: CASSSGADTQYF
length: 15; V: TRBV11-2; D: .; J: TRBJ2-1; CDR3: CASSRDLADYNEQFF
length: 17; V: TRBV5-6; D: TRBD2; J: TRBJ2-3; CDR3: CASSAAGLGVYADTQYF
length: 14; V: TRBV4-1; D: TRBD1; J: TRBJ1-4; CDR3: CASSRQGAGEKLFF
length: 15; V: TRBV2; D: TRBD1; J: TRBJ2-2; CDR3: CATTRGTANTGELFF
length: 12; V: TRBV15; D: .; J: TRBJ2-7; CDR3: CATSRDSKGPYF
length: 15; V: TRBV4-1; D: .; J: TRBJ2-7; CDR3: CASSQAPALQYEQYF
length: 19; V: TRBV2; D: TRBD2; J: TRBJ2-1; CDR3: CASSDLWLAGASSYNEQFF
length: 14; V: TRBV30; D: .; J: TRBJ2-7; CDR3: CAWSVGRRAYEQYF
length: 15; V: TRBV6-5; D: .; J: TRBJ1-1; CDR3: CASSPPGSEATEAFF
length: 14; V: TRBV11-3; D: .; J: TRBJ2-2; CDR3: CASRATANTGELFF
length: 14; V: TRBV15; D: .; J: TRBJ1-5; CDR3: CATSRDIGREPQHF
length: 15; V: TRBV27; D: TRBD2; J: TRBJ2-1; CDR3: CASSLSSGGYNEQFF
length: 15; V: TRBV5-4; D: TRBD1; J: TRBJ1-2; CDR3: CASSLGATGAYGYTF